Each of the 19 T cell receptor beta chains below was sequenced from the same sample in a study of cytomegalovirus exposure and HLA in healthy donors. The PCR used 60 Vbeta and 13 Jbeta primers. Repertoires were generated with immunoSEQ multiplex PCR, while TCRdb's copy carries only in-frame clones and drops some. The table has roughly 93,000 clones, about 80% seen once. Sample: PBMCs. The receptors stem from a man in his thirties or forties in good health and CMV-seronegative.

The CDR3 sequence: CASSQLTGRETQYF. The CDR3 DNA sequence: TGCGCCAGCAGCCAATTGACAGGGCGAGAGACCCAGTACTTC. The V call is TRBV4-1, the J call TRBJ2-5; 7 bases align to TRBD1. V gave up 2 bases and J gave up 4 bases; unmatched junction bases: 4. The germline V gene encodes CDR1 MGHRA and CDR2 YSYEKL. CDR3 length: 14 residues.

This chain's CDR3 is CASSLTGNPSGNTIYF. The CDR3 DNA sequence: TGTGCCAGCAGCTTAACAGGGAATCCCTCTGGAAACACCATATATTTT. The rearrangement uses TRBV13 and TRBJ1-3; D may be TRBD1 (6 bases). Trimming stripped 2 bases from V and 0 bases from J, with 11 bases between. The germline V gene has CDR1 PRHDT and CDR2 FYEKMQ (reference sequence). The CDR3 has 16 amino acids.

This rearrangement joins TRBV27 to TRBJ1-1; 9 bases map to TRBD1. V dropped 7 bases and J dropped 5; count of bases not matched to a gene: 8. Germline loops: CDR1 MNHEY, CDR2 SMNVEV (reference sequence). CDR3 length: 14 residues. CDR3 sequence reads: CASNNGQGLTEAFF. CDR3 coding DNA: TGTGCCAGCAACAATGGACAGGGGCTTACTGAAGCTTTCTTT.

The chain joins TRBV4-3 to TRBJ2-1; TRBD2 agrees at 8 bases. CDR3 length equals 13 residues. Unmatched junction bases numbered 6, after V lost 0 bases and J lost 14 bases. Germline V gene data show CDR1 as LGHNA and CDR2 as YSLEER. CDR3 in amino acids: CASSQEGAGAEFF. CDR3 in DNA: TGCGCCAGCAGCCAAGAGGGAGCGGGGGCGGAGTTCTTC.

The chain uses TRBV5-8 and TRBJ2-7; no firm D call. Trimming pared 0 bases from V and 0 bases from J, leaving 13 bases between. This CDR3 has 16 residues. Per the germline V gene, CDR1 is SGHTS and CDR2 is YDEGEE. CDR3 sequence: CASSLALGTLSYEQYF. The CDR3 DNA is TGTGCCAGCAGCTTGGCGCTAGGAACCCTCTCCTACGAGCAGTACTTC. The full variable domain, in which reference TRBV5-8 and TRBJ2-7 provide the parts outside the CDR3, is EAGVTQSPTHLIKTRGQQATLRCSPISGHTSVYWYQQALGLGLQFLLWYDEGEERNRGNFPPRFSGRQFPNYSSELNVNALELEDSALYLCASSLALGTLSYEQYFGPGTRLTVT.

On this clone: The sample carries other DNA sequences with the same CDR3. The chain combines TRBV7-9 with TRBJ2-3; 7 bases line up with TRBD1. Trimming at V came to 5 bases and at J to 6 bases, leaving 2 bases not matched to a gene. CDR1 and CDR2 (germline): SEHNR, FQNEAQ (reference sequence). This CDR3 spans 12 amino acids. CDR3 loop: CASSQQGDTQYF. The CDR3 DNA reads TGTGCCAGCAGCCAACAGGGGGATACGCAGTATTTT.

This sequence joins TRBV6-5 and TRBJ2-3, with D possibly being TRBD2 (6 bases). Trimming removed 6 bases from V and 0 bases from J, with 10 bases in between. This CDR3 contains 14 residues. The V gene's germline CDR1 is MNHEY and CDR2 SVGAGI. This CDR3 reads CASSRGKSTDTQYF. The CDR3 DNA is TGTGCCAGCAGCCGCGGGAAGAGCACAGATACGCAGTATTTT.

V usage is TRBV7-9 and J usage is TRBJ2-1, with 10 bases matching TRBD2. The CDR3 runs 14 residues. V shed 6 bases and J 6 bases; nucleotides not matched to a gene: 5. Germline CDR1 is SEHNR and CDR2 is FQNEAQ (reference sequence). CDR3 bases: TGTGCCAGCAGTTCCGGGACTAGCGCCAATGAGCAGTTCTTC. Amino acids: CASSSGTSANEQFF.

The chain links TRBV7-9 to TRBJ1-2; 8 bases agree with TRBD1. Per germline, CDR1 SEHNR and CDR2 FQNEAQ (reference sequence). This CDR3 has 14 amino acids. The V segment lost 5 bases and the J segment 5 bases; nucleotides outside the gene matches: 7. The CDR3 sequence is CASSPQTGAYGYTF. The CDR3 nucleotides read TGTGCCAGCAGCCCGCAGACAGGGGCGTATGGCTACACCTTC.

This clone came up once. This chain joins TRBV9 and TRBJ1-1, with D maybe TRBD1 (5 bases). Germline V gene sequence: CDR1 SGDLS, CDR2 YYNGEE. V was cut by 3 bases and J by 0 bases, with 12 bases left in between. This CDR3 has 15 residues. CDR3: CASSGEGTLNTEAFF. DNA for the CDR3: TGTGCCAGCAGCGGGGAGGGGACTTTGAACACTGAAGCTTTCTTT. The complete variable domain, with remaining parts taken from reference TRBV9 and TRBJ1-1, reads DSGVTQTPKHLITATGQRVTLRCSPRSGDLSVYWYQQSLDQGLQFLIQYYNGEERAKGNILERFSAQQFPDLHSELNLSSLELGDSALYFCASSGEGTLNTEAFFGQGTRLTVV.

The rearrangement joins TRBV5-1 to TRBJ2-3; a weak D match, TRBD1 (5 bases). The CDR3 extends over 14 amino acids. CDR1 and CDR2 (germline): SGHRS, YFSETQ. V lost 4 bases to trimming and J lost 6 bases, with 15 bases between them. The CDR3 coding sequence is TGCGCCAGCAGCCTCAGGGAACTCGGGGATACGCAGTATTTT. This sequence encodes CASSLRELGDTQYF.

The V gene is TRBV2, the J gene TRBJ2-5, with TRBD2 matching 7 bases. With V trimmed by 6 bases and J by 2 bases, 6 bases remained unmatched. The CDR3 is 14 residues long. Germline V gene lookup returns CDR1 SNHLY and CDR2 FYNNEI. The CDR3 DNA reads as TGTGCCAGCAGGCGGACGGGGGGACAAGAGACCCAGTACTTC. Encoded protein: CASRRTGGQETQYF.

J is TRBJ2-7 and V is TRBV7-9; 7 bases align to TRBD2. The CDR3 is made up of 14 amino acids. The V gene end was trimmed by 0 bases and the J gene end by 2 bases; junction bases not matched to a gene: 1. Germline V gene sequence: CDR1 SEHNR, CDR2 FQNEAQ (reference sequence). CDR3 loop: CASSLAGGPYEQYV. The CDR3 nucleotides read TGTGCCAGCAGCTTAGCGGGAGGGCCCTACGAGCAGTACGTC.

This clone was picked up a small number of times. The rearrangement uses TRBV6-1 and TRBJ1-5; tentatively, D is TRBD1 (6 bases). Per the germline V gene, CDR1 is MNHNS and CDR2 is SASEGT. V was shortened by 11 bases and J by 1 base, with 12 bases between the two germline ends. This CDR3 contains 13 residues. In nucleotides, the CDR3 is TGTGCCGCCTGGGGGCGGAGCAATCAGCCCCAGCATTTT. This translates into CAAWGRSNQPQHF.

The chain combines TRBV6-5 with TRBJ1-1; D gene ambiguous. V shed 7 bases and J shed 5 bases, with 11 bases lying between them. The CDR3 has 12 amino acids. Germline CDR1 and CDR2: MNHEY and SVGAGI. The chain's CDR3 is CASIDRGTEAFF. The CDR3 nucleotides read TGTGCCAGCATTGACCGGGGAACTGAAGCTTTCTTT.

The genes are TRBV18 and TRBJ2-1; 8 bases align to TRBD2. Germline V lookup: CDR1 KGHSH, CDR2 LQKENI. The CDR3 sequence is 13 residues long. The V gene end was trimmed by 4 bases and the J gene end by 9 bases; junction bases not matched to a gene: 5. Here the CDR3 reads CASSQTSAVEQFF. In DNA form, the CDR3 reads TGTGCCAGCTCACAGACTAGCGCAGTTGAGCAGTTCTTC.

The chain recombines TRBV13 with TRBJ2-1; perhaps TRBD1 as D (5 bases). Germline CDR1 and CDR2: PRHDT and FYEKMQ (reference sequence). V lost 5 bases to trimming and J lost 1 base, with 12 bases between them. The CDR3 spans 15 residues. The CDR3 region has the DNA TGTGCCAGCAGCGCTACAGGAATGTCCTACAATGAGCAGTTCTTC. Encoded protein: CASSATGMSYNEQFF.

This clone has more than one count but fewer than ten. An end of the junction does not agree with germline; a read error may underlie this. The chain combines TRBV2 with TRBJ1-2; no clear D gene. Germline CDR1 and CDR2: SNHLY and FYNNEI. The CDR3 contains 12 residues. The CDR3 DNA is TGTGCCAGCAGTGTAGAGGTTTCTGGCTGCACCTTC. Translating gives CASSVEVSGCTF.

The chain employs TRBV11-2 and TRBJ1-3; 9 bases line up with TRBD1. CDR3 length: 13 amino acids. From germline, CDR1 is SGHAT and CDR2 FQNNGV. CDR3 DNA: TGTGGAACCGGGACAGGGTCTGGAAACACCATATATTTT. The encoded protein is CGTGTGSGNTIYF.